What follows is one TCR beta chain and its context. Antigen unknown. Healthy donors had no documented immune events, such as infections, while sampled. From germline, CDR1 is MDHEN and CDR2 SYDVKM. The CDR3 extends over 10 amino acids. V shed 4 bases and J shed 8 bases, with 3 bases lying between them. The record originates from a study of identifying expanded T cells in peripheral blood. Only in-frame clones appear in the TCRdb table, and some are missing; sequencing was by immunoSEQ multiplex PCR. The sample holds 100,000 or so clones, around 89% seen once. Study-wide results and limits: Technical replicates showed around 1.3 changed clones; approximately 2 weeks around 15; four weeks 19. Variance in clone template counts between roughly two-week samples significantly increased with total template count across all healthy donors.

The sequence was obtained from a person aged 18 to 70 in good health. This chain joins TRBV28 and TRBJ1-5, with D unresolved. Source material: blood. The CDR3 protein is CASSWEPQHF. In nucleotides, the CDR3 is TGTGCCAGCAGTTGGGAGCCCCAGCATTTT.